This T cell receptor (beta chain) is from a study of blood T cell repertoires in COVID-19. Looking at the study overall: The study drew acute and convalescent COVID-19 samples from the United States, Italy and Spain. T cells, B-cell-depleted T cells, or PBMCs provided the cDNA or gDNA that served as material.

Patients at the Seattle site were enrolled during active infection and followed longitudinally. Germline CDR1 and CDR2: LGHNA and YSLEER. The CDR3 covers 18 residues. Unmatched junction bases numbered 5, after V lost 8 bases and J lost 0 bases. In the authors' methods: It was from reference gene primer amplification that nucleated cell counts were estimated. Only in-frame clones appear in the TCRdb table, and some are missing; sequencing was by immunoSEQ multiplex PCR. The DNA was the basis for D and trimming; V, J and clone size are from that table. The sample comprises a few hundred thousand clones, almost 90% of which are singletons, and approximately 2.3% rests with the top ten.

V gene TRBV4-3 combines with J gene TRBJ2-6; 15 bases agree with TRBD2. Sequencing was done on a sample of peripheral blood. This clonotype originated in a woman in her fifties or sixties with COVID-19, enrolled during active disease. The CDR3 coding sequence is TGCGCCAGCGGTAGGACTAGCGGGGGGGCCTCTGGGGCCAACGTCCTGACTTTC. Its protein is CASGRTSGGASGANVLTF.